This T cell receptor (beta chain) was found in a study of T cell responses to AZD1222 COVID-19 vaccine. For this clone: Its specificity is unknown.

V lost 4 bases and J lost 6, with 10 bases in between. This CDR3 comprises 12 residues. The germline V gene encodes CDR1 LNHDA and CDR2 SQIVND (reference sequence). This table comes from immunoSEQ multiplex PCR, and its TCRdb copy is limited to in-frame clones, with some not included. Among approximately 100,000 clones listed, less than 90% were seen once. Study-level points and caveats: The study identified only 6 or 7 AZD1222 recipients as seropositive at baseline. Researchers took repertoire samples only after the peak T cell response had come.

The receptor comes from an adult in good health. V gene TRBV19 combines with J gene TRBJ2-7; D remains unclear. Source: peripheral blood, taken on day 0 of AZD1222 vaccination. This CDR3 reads CASSSLRGEQYF. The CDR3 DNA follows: TGTGCCAGTAGTAGCCTCCGTGGCGAGCAGTACTTC. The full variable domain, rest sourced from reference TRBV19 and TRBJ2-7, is DGGITQSPKYLFRKEGQNVTLSCEQNLNHDAMYWYRQDPGQGLRLIYYSQIVNDFQKGDIAEGYSVSREKKESFPLTVTSAQKNPTAFYLCASSSLRGEQYFGPGTRLTVT.